Listed below are T cell receptor beta chains from one sample, sequenced in a study of blood T cell repertoires in COVID-19. Produced via immunoSEQ multiplex PCR; TCRdb's table is partial and in-frame only. This table has 350,000 to 400,000 clones, roughly 86% appearing once. Sequencing input: PBMCs or T cells enriched from blood (not recorded which). The receptors stem from a man aged 35 to 55 in a cohort exposed to, infected with or recovered from COVID-19 (not recorded which). Both conserved end residues are part of each CDR3. D genes are given only for firm matches. Only some rows state a clone size, as once, few, many or a class for expanded clones.

v_gene	abundance	j_gene	d_gene	len	CDR3nt	CDR3aa
TRBV11-2	.	TRBJ2-3	.	13	TGTGCCACCGGGAGCTGGGGCACAGATACGCAGTATTTT	CATGSWGTDTQYF
TRBV3-1/TRBV3-2	.	TRBJ2-7	TRBD1	14	TGTGCCAGTGGGGACAGGGCCCTCTCCTACGAGCAGTACTTC	CASGDRALSYEQYF
TRBV30	.	TRBJ2-1	TRBD2	16	TGTGCCTGGCTCCCGGGACTAGCGGGATTTAAGGATGAGCAGTTCTTC	CAWLPGLAGFKDEQFF
TRBV5-6	.	TRBJ2-4	TRBD1	14	TGTGCCAGCAGCGGACAGGGGGCTAAAAACATTCAGTACTTC	CASSGQGAKNIQYF
TRBV6-5	.	TRBJ1-1	TRBD1	15	TGTGCCAGCAACCCACCGGGACAGGGAAGCACTGAAGCTTTCTTT	CASNPPGQGSTEAFF
TRBV6-5	.	TRBJ2-7	TRBD1	12	TGTGCCAGCAGTCCGGACAGGGACGAGCAGTACTTC	CASSPDRDEQYF
TRBV6-5	.	TRBJ2-7	TRBD2	13	TGTGCCAGCAAAACTAGCGGCTCCTACGAGCAGTACTTC	CASKTSGSYEQYF
TRBV24-1	.	TRBJ2-3	TRBD2	16	TGTGCCACCAGTGACCCCAGCGGGAGGGCTGGTGATACGCAGTATTTT	CATSDPSGRAGDTQYF
TRBV19	.	TRBJ2-2	TRBD2	14	TGTGCCAGTCGGGACTACTCGAACACCGGGGAGCTGTTTTTT	CASRDYSNTGELFF
TRBV2	once	TRBJ2-2	.	15	TGTGCCAGCAGTGAAGCCAGAAAAAACACCGGGGAGCTGTTTTTT	CASSEARKNTGELFF
TRBV3-1/TRBV3-2	.	TRBJ2-5	TRBD2	17	TGTGCCAGCAGTTACGGACTAGCGGGAGGGCGGGGGGAGACCCAGTACTTC	CASSYGLAGGRGETQYF
TRBV5-1	.	TRBJ2-7	.	14	TGCGCCAGCAGCCCCACGGCAGGGATGGACGAGCAGTACTTC	CASSPTAGMDEQYF
TRBV10-3	once	TRBJ1-6	.	14	TGTGCCATCAGTGAGGGCAGAAATAATTCACCCCTCCACTTT	CAISEGRNNSPLHF
TRBV5-1	.	TRBJ1-2	.	15	TGCGCCAGCAGCTTGGTAGCGGGAGAGAGTTATGGCTACACCTTC	CASSLVAGESYGYTF
TRBV19	.	TRBJ1-6	TRBD1	16	TGTGCCAGTAGTACCTCCACCGGGACAGGGCGTTCACCCCTCCACTTT	CASSTSTGTGRSPLHF
TRBV6-5	.	TRBJ1-1	.	15	TGTGCCAGCAGTCGGCTCCGACAGGCCCACACTGAAGCTTTCTTT	CASSRLRQAHTEAFF
TRBV29-1	once	TRBJ2-1	TRBD2	11	TGCAGCGCCCTAGCGGGCAATGAGCAGTTCTTC	CSALAGNEQFF
TRBV11-3	.	TRBJ1-2	TRBD1	17	TGTGCCAGCAGCCTAGGGACAGGGAACCCCTACTATTATGGCTACACCTTC	CASSLGTGNPYYYGYTF
TRBV28	.	TRBJ1-6	TRBD1	16	TGTGCCAGCAGTCCATCGGGACAGGGATATAATTCACCCCTCCACTTT	CASSPSGQGYNSPLHF
TRBV29-1	.	TRBJ1-2	TRBD1	10	TGCAGCGCCGGGACAGACCCCCACACCTTC	CSAGTDPHTF
TRBV11-2	.	TRBJ2-7	.	13	TGTGCCAGCAGCCCAGGAGGGCCGTACGAGCAGTACTTC	CASSPGGPYEQYF
TRBV7-2	few	TRBJ1-1	.	13	TGTGCCAGCAGCCGCAGGGTTGACACTGAAGCTTTCTTT	CASSRRVDTEAFF
TRBV9	.	TRBJ2-1	TRBD2	15	TGTGCCAGCAGCTCTAGCGGGAGGGCCGACAATGAGCAGTTCTTC	CASSSSGRADNEQFF
TRBV2	.	TRBJ2-3	.	13	TGTGCCAGCAGTGCCGGGGTCGCAGATACGCAGTATTTT	CASSAGVADTQYF
TRBV3-1/TRBV3-2	.	TRBJ2-7	TRBD2	14	TGTGCCAGCAGCCAAGGACTAGCGGGAGCCGAGCAGTACTTC	CASSQGLAGAEQYF
TRBV24-1	.	TRBJ2-7	TRBD1	12	TGTGCCACCAGTGAGACGGACAGGGATCTTGTCTTC	CATSETDRDLVF
TRBV29-1	.	TRBJ2-2	TRBD2	16	TGCAGCGTGAGGGCTAGCGGACGTACGAACACCGGGGAGCTGTTTTTT	CSVRASGRTNTGELFF
TRBV12-5	.	TRBJ1-1	.	13	TGTGCTAGTGCTGGCAGGGGTTGGACTGAAGCTTTCTTT	CASAGRGWTEAFF
TRBV5-4	.	TRBJ1-4	.	14	TGTGCCAGCTCTCCTAGTCAGTACAATGAAAAACTGTTTTTT	CASSPSQYNEKLFF